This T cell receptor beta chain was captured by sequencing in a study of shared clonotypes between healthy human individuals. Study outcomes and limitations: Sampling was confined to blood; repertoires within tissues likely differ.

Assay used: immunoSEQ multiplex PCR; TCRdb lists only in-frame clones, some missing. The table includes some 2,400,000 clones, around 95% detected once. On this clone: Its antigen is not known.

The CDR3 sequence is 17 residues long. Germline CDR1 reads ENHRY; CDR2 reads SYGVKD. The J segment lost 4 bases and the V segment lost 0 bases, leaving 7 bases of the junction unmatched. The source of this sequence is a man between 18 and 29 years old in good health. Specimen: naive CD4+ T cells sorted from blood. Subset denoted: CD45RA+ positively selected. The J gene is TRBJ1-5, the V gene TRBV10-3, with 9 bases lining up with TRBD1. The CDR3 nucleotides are TGTGCCATCAGTGAGTCGGCTACAGGGGGCATGAATCAGCCCCAGCATTTT. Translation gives CAISESATGGMNQPQHF.